One sample yielded the 6 T cell receptor beta chains listed below, sequenced in a study of blood T cell repertoires in COVID-19. TCRdb keeps only in-frame clones here, not all; method: immunoSEQ multiplex PCR. The sample lists about 150,000 clones; over 65% were seen once. Material: peripheral blood. The receptors come from a man in his forties or fifties with acute or convalescent COVID-19.

J is TRBJ2-2 and V is TRBV9, with 10 bases aligning to TRBD2. Trimming cost V 2 bases and J 1 base; bases outside gene matches: 2. Looked up from germline, CDR1 is SGDLS and CDR2 is YYNGEE. The CDR3 spans 16 residues. CDR3 in DNA: TGTGCCAGCAGCGTGGGACTAGCGTTGAACACCGGGGAGCTGTTTTTT. Protein sequence: CASSVGLALNTGELFF.

V usage is TRBV18 and J usage is TRBJ2-7; 12 nucleotides align to TRBD2. J gave up 7 bases and V 2 bases, and 0 bases lay outside the gene matches. Germline CDR1 and CDR2: KGHSH and LQKENI. This CDR3 contains 13 residues. DNA for the CDR3: TGTGCCAGCTCACCAGGACTAGCGGGGGAGCAGTACTTC. It is translated as CASSPGLAGEQYF.

The table lists this clone with a count of one. V is TRBV5-1 and J is TRBJ1-1; the D is unclear. V lost 2 bases and J 5 bases, leaving 13 bases between the germline ends. The CDR3 extends over 14 amino acids. The germline V gene has CDR1 SGHRS and CDR2 YFSETQ. The CDR3 sequence: CASSLGGPRTEAFF. The CDR3 region has the DNA TGCGCCAGCAGCTTAGGAGGCCCTCGGACTGAAGCTTTCTTT. The complete variable domain, with remaining parts taken from reference TRBV5-1 and TRBJ1-1, reads KAGVTQTPRYLIKTRGQQVTLSCSPISGHRSVSWYQQTPGQGLQFLFEYFSETQRNKGNFPGRFSGRQFSNSRSEMNVSTLELGDSALYLCASSLGGPRTEAFFGQGTRLTVV.

This chain joins TRBV5-5 and TRBJ1-5; a possible D gene is TRBD1 (6 bases). Germline lookup yields CDR1 SGHKS and CDR2 YYEKEE (reference sequence). V was clipped by 3 bases and J by 2 bases, with 12 bases between them. CDR3 length: 15 amino acids. The CDR3 loop is CASSSQGYGNQPQHF. The CDR3 region has the DNA TGTGCCAGCAGCTCCCAGGGGTACGGCAATCAGCCCCAGCATTTT.

Here the CDR3 DNA reads TGCGCCAGCAGCTTGAACGCGGGATCCTACGAGCAGTACTTC. Its translation: CASSLNAGSYEQYF. The chain is built from TRBV5-1 and TRBJ2-7; D possibly corresponds to TRBD2 (6 bases). The germline V gene has CDR1 SGHRS and CDR2 YFSETQ. Trimming took 1 base from V and 1 from J, leaving 9 bases between them. The CDR3 is 14 residues long.

The chain carries TRBV19 and TRBJ2-1; tentatively, D is TRBD2 (7 bases). Looked up from germline, CDR1 is LNHDA and CDR2 is SQIVND (reference sequence). Trimming left V 5 bases short and J 5 bases short, with 19 bases between. This CDR3 spans 16 amino acids. This CDR3 reads CASSLLGGQLNNEQFF. CDR3 DNA: TGTGCCAGTAGTCTACTCGGGGGGCAATTGAACAATGAGCAGTTCTTC.